This is a list of T cell receptor beta chains from one sample in a study of T cell responses to AZD1222 COVID-19 vaccine. Profiling relied on immunoSEQ multiplex PCR, and the TCRdb table lists in-frame clones only, not all of them. Seen here are 110,000 to 150,000 clones, 75% to 90% observed once, and the top ten hold under 2%. Material: peripheral blood, obtained on day 0 of AZD1222 vaccination. These TCRs come from an adult in good health. CDR3s leave out the opening cysteine and the closing phenylalanine or tryptophan. The listing skips clone size in some rows; elsewhere it reads once, few, many or a size class.

clone_size	v_call	cdr3_aa
.	TRBV5-1	ASSLGFSYEQY
.	TRBV27	ASSVQKGANQPQH
.	TRBV19	ASSIAGGESPLH
.	TRBV19	ASSSGLPGVEKLF
.	TRBV7-9	ASSDWDGVNYGYT
.	TRBV3-1/TRBV3-2	ASSPRGRGRTNEQF
.	TRBV19	ASSAKGATGELF
.	TRBV30	AWSRYNQETQY
.	TRBV10-1	ASSESDTEGEEY
.	TRBV5-8	ASSLSGLRTDTQY
.	TRBV2	ASSEAAAGNTIY
.	TRBV19	ASRGGYNEQF
.	TRBV19	ASSRRAAYEQY
.	TRBV18	ASSQREPHTQY
.	TRBV5-1	ASSGDRVSTEAF
few	TRBV6-2/TRBV6-3	ASSRQGTNEKLF
.	TRBV2	ASSDPGGRATQY
.	TRBV19	ASSPWGTGRTYEQY
.	TRBV29-1	SAGSARLEQETQY
.	TRBV3-1/TRBV3-2	ASSPEGQGSGNTIY
.	TRBV2	ASSVQGIGDTEAF
.	TRBV7-2	ASSSRTARTGELF
.	TRBV7-8	ASSFYRDRDTDTQY
few	TRBV16	ASSRDWGSNQPQH
.	TRBV11-3	ASSFGARSYNEQF
once	TRBV5-5	ASSRLSSSYEQY
once	TRBV29-1	SAPGQENTGELF
.	TRBV3-1/TRBV3-2	ASSPGRGGNSPLH
.	TRBV14	ASSLQGLSYT
.	TRBV9	ASSVDRTGANVLT
.	TRBV28	ASKVGGAAYEQY
.	TRBV29-1	SVEAPANPRETQY
.	TRBV19	ASSTPTGPSYNEQF
.	TRBV4-1	ASSQIRTRTDTQY
.	TRBV18	ASSPTGGDQPQH
once	TRBV10-3	AISERGSTEAF
.	TRBV4-1	ASSQDLYSYNEQF
.	TRBV28	ASSLGWVQGEQF
.	TRBV28	ASSFPKGQNYGYT
.	TRBV6-1	ASSEGLPWEQF
.	TRBV5-8	ASSLAVSTDTQY
once	TRBV7-2	ASSFTYTGELF
.	TRBV19	ASVQGYNQPQH
.	TRBV7-9	ASSLEGGKQF
.	TRBV6-5	ASSYAGTVNTEAF
.	TRBV6-5	ASSSRDYGYT
few	TRBV21-1	ASKFRENNQPQH
.	TRBV19	ASMGTSAYLEKLF
.	TRBV3-1/TRBV3-2	ASSQPALWTEDYNSPLH
few	TRBV30	AWSQNLNYGYT
.	TRBV18	ASAIRRGGNTGELF
once	TRBV24-1	ATSLSGLGNQPQH
.	TRBV18	ASSPGTPNSNQPQH
few	TRBV5-1	ASSFSAGELF
.	TRBV9	ASSVITGSTEAF
.	TRBV5-6	ASSLAGSRRATEAF
.	TRBV28	ASSLGDSGSRDTQY